These 4 T cell receptor beta chains were sequenced from one sample in a study of cytomegalovirus exposure and HLA in healthy donors. Researchers ran the PCR with 60 Vbeta and 13 Jbeta primers. TCRdb keeps only in-frame clones here, not all; method: immunoSEQ multiplex PCR. The data show some 100,000 clones, 81% seen once. What was sequenced was PBMCs. Receptor source: a girl aged 2 to 10 in good health and CMV-seropositive.

Here the CDR3 reads CANQRGPGTDTQYF. DNA of the CDR3: TGTGCCAACCAACGGGGTCCTGGCACAGATACGCAGTATTTT. The chain carries TRBV10-3 and TRBJ2-3; the D gene is possibly TRBD2 (5 bases). V dropped 10 bases and J dropped 1 base, with 15 bases sitting between them. CDR3 length equals 14 residues. The germline V gene encodes CDR1 ENHRY and CDR2 SYGVKD.

J is TRBJ2-2 and V is TRBV9, with no clear D. The CDR3 has 16 amino acids. Germline V lookup: CDR1 SGDLS, CDR2 YYNGEE. With 1 base removed from V and 2 bases from J, the gap between germline ends came to 12 bases. The chain's CDR3 is CASSVSIPVNTGELFF. The CDR3 DNA follows: TGTGCCAGCAGCGTATCGATCCCGGTTAACACCGGGGAGCTGTTTTTT.

The chain links TRBV6-1 to TRBJ1-2, with 9 bases identical to TRBD1. V lost 10 bases to trimming and J lost 1 base; unmatched junction nucleotides: 10. Per the germline V gene, CDR1 is MNHNS and CDR2 is SASEGT. The CDR3 runs 15 residues. For the CDR3, the DNA is TGTGCCATCCCTCCCACGGGACAGGGTAACTATGGCTACACCTTC. Protein sequence: CAIPPTGQGNYGYTF.

In its sample, this clone was seen a few times. V usage is TRBV27 and J usage is TRBJ1-5; maybe TRBD1 (5 bases). V was trimmed by 7 bases and J by 1 base, leaving 20 bases between them. Germline V lookup: CDR1 MNHEY, CDR2 SMNVEV (reference sequence). The CDR3 sequence is 17 residues long. CDR3 loop: CASNRLARVGSNQPQHF. The DNA for the CDR3 is TGTGCCAGCAACAGGTTAGCCAGGGTCGGAAGCAATCAGCCCCAGCATTTT.